This TCR beta chain was observed in a study of cytomegalovirus exposure and HLA in healthy donors. Across the study: Earlier results showed roughly 120 million unique TCR beta sequences derived from roughly 200 million T cells.

The PCR used 60 Vbeta and 13 Jbeta primers. Sequencing was performed with immunoSEQ multiplex PCR; in TCRdb, only in-frame clones are kept and a portion is missing. The sample yields some 89,000 clones, more than 80% seen once. Findings and limits, study-wide: Sequencing likely caused a cluster of highly shared sequence variants. Immune exposure was documented only through CMV serostatus.

V dropped 1 base and J dropped 15 bases, with 16 bases sitting between them. The CDR3 loop spans 12 amino acids. Germline CDR1 reads GTSNPN; CDR2 reads SVGIG (reference sequence). Regarding this clone: Its antigen is unknown.

Everyone who donated was a healthy bone marrow donor. The rearrangement joins TRBV30 to TRBJ2-1, with D possibly being TRBD2 (9 bases). The sequencing sample was made of PBMCs. The TCR was taken from a woman aged 25 to 45 in good health and CMV-seronegative. CDR3 sequence (DNA): TGTGCCTGGAGTGCAGGGGGCGGGAGGGGGTTCTTC. This translates into CAWSAGGGRGFF.